The present T cell receptor (beta chain) was sequenced within a study of technical replicates of blood from several donors. Germline V gives CDR1 SGHRS, CDR2 YFSETQ. V was clipped by 0 bases and J by 2 bases, with 15 bases between them. The CDR3 is 17 residues long. Clones were sequenced by immunoSEQ multiplex PCR, and TCRdb holds only the in-frame ones, with some missing. The sample gives about 74,000 clones, approximately 95% of which show up once; around 0.24% is in the top ten. The receptor was derived from a human donor in good health. The rearrangement joins TRBV5-1 to TRBJ1-5; no firm D call. Sample: T cells isolated from PBMCs. CDR3 residues: CASSLGTADIGNQPQHF. CDR3 coding DNA: TGCGCCAGCAGCTTGGGCACCGCAGACATCGGCAATCAGCCCCAGCATTTT.